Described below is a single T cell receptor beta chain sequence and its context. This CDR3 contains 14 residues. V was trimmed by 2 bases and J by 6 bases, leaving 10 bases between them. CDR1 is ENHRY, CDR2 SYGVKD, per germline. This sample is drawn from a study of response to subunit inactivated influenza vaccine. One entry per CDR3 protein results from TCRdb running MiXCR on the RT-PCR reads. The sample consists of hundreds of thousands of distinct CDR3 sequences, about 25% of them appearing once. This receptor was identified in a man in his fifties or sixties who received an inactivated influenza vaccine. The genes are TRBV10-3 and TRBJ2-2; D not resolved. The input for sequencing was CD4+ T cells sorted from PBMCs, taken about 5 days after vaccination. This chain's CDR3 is CAISENLGAGELFF. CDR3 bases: TGTGCCATCAGTGAGAATTTGGGTGCCGGGGAGCTGTTTTTT.